These 32 T cell receptor beta chains were sequenced from one sample in a study of T cells in Graves' hyperthyroidism and ophthalmopathy. Authors of the study amplified TCR beta CDR3 regions from RNA transcripts. The primer set for the first-round RT-PCR of the TCR CDR3 was HTBI. TCRdb used MiXCR to reprocess the multiplex PCR reads, holding one entry per CDR3 protein. The sample lists about 300,000 distinct CDR3 sequences; roughly 19% were seen once. Sequencing used blood. The receptor set was obtained from a middle-aged man with Graves' ophthalmopathy.

This chain links TRBV27 with TRBJ2-3; 11 bases align to TRBD2. In germline, CDR1 is MNHEY, CDR2 SMNVEV (reference sequence). Germline trimming cut 7 bases from V and 5 bases from J; bases unmatched to any gene: 8. This CDR3 comprises 15 residues. As DNA, the CDR3 is TGTGCCAGCACCTTAGCGGGAGGGCCAATAGATACGCAGTATTTT. Amino acids: CASTLAGGPIDTQYF.

The rearrangement links TRBV24-1 to TRBJ2-5, with a tentative D call TRBD1 (6 bases). Germline V gene sequence: CDR1 KGHDR, CDR2 SFDVKD. The CDR3 is 16 amino acids. The ends were cut back, 0 bases at V and 3 bases at J, with 13 bases in the middle. CDR3 loop: CATSDLRQGMKETQYF. The CDR3 DNA reads as TGTGCCACCAGTGATTTGCGTCAGGGGATGAAAGAGACCCAGTACTTC.

The V and J genes are TRBV20-1 and TRBJ2-3, with unresolved D. Germline values: CDR1 DFQATT, CDR2 SNEGSKA (reference sequence). The CDR3 length is 15 residues. Trimming left V 0 bases short and J 2 bases short, with 12 bases between. The CDR3 loop reads CSARDPASYTDTQYF. CDR3 coding DNA: TGCAGTGCTAGAGATCCCGCTTCCTACACAGATACGCAGTATTTT.

This clonotype has at least ten counts. The chain recombines TRBV29-1 with TRBJ2-5, with 11 bases identical to TRBD2. The V gene's germline CDR1 is SQVTM and CDR2 ANQGSEA. CDR3 length: 14 amino acids. Trimming at V came to 6 bases and at J to 4 bases, leaving 7 bases not matched to a gene. The CDR3 is CSVGIAGGGETQYF. The CDR3 nucleotides read TGCAGCGTGGGAATAGCGGGAGGGGGAGAGACCCAGTACTTC.

This clonotype was observed many times. The rearrangement links TRBV30 to TRBJ2-1, with D possibly matching TRBD2 (6 bases). Germline V gene data show CDR1 as GTSNPN and CDR2 as SVGIG (reference sequence). This CDR3 is built from 13 residues. The V gene lost 0 bases and the J gene lost 12 bases, with 15 bases spanning the gap. The chain's CDR3 is CAWSVQLTRVQFF. CDR3 nucleotides: TGTGCCTGGAGTGTACAGTTGACTAGGGTGCAGTTCTTC.

The CDR3 DNA reads TGTGCCAGCAGCTTGAGTATAGGTGTCGGACTACACAATGAGCAGTTCTTC. Residues: CASSLSIGVGLHNEQFF. This chain connects TRBV3-1 to TRBJ2-1; weak D call: TRBD2 (6 bases). Between the trimmed V and J ends, which lost 5 bases and 5 bases, there was a span of 22 bases. Germline CDR1 reads LGHDT; CDR2 reads YNNKEL (reference sequence). This CDR3 contains 17 residues.

This clonotype was found a few times. This chain links TRBV2 with TRBJ2-3, with D possibly being TRBD1 (5 bases). This CDR3 contains 14 residues. Germline-derived CDR1 and CDR2 are SNHLY and FYNNEI. Deletions cut 4 bases from V and 0 bases from J, with 8 bases between. CDR3 region: CASSVGRSTDTQYF. In nucleotides, the CDR3 is TGTGCCAGCAGTGTGGGGCGTAGCACAGATACGCAGTATTTT. The full variable domain, its missing parts supplied by reference TRBV2 and TRBJ2-3, is EPEVTQTPSHQVTQMGQEVILRCVPISNHLYFYWYRQILGQKVEFLVSFYNNEISEKSEIFDDQFSVERPDGSNFTLKIRSTKLEDSAMYFCASSVGRSTDTQYFGPGTRLTVL.

This clonotype was seen only a few times. CDR3 nucleotides: TGTGCCACCAGCAGAGATCGTACAGGGGGATACGAGCAGTACTTC. It encodes CATSRDRTGGYEQYF. The chain uses TRBV15 and TRBJ2-7, with TRBD1 identical over 8 bases. J gave up 4 bases and V 0 bases, and 5 bases lay outside the gene matches. Germline lookup yields CDR1 LNHNV and CDR2 YYDKDF (reference sequence). The CDR3 totals 15 residues.

This clonotype was found many times. The chain recombines TRBV7-3 with TRBJ2-3, with no clear D. CDR3 size: 13 residues. The germline V gene encodes CDR1 SGHTA and CDR2 FQGTGA. Trimming removed 3 bases from V and 4 bases from J, with 8 bases in between. The CDR3 loop reads CASSFGPSDTQYF. DNA of the CDR3: TGTGCCAGCAGCTTCGGGCCGTCAGATACGCAGTATTTT. Variable domain in full (rest from reference TRBV7-3 and TRBJ2-3): GAGVSQTPSNKVTEKGKYVELRCDPISGHTALYWYRQSLGQGPEFLIYFQGTGAADDSGLPNDRFFAVRPEGSVSTLKIQRTERGDSAVYLCASSFGPSDTQYFGPGTRLTVL.

The genes are TRBV5-5 and TRBJ1-4; TRBD1 aligns across 7 bases. The CDR3 extends over 15 amino acids. Germline assignment: CDR1 SGHKS and CDR2 YYEKEE (reference sequence). The ends lost 0 bases at V and 5 bases at J; junction bases unmatched: 4. The DNA for the CDR3 is TGTGCCAGCAGCTTGGAGGGGACAGAAAATGAAAAACTGTTTTTT. The encoded protein is CASSLEGTENEKLFF.

The table lists this clonotype with many counts. The genes are TRBV28 and TRBJ2-3; 9 bases map to TRBD2. The CDR3 runs to 17 residues. The V gene end was trimmed by 4 bases and the J gene end by 2 bases; junction bases not matched to a gene: 10. Germline V gene sequence: CDR1 MDHEN, CDR2 SYDVKM. The CDR3 DNA reads as TGTGCCAGCAGTTCGGGGGCTAGCGGGATTAACACAGATACGCAGTATTTT. It encodes CASSSGASGINTDTQYF.

This clonotype showed up many times. V and J are TRBV28 and TRBJ2-2, with D perhaps TRBD2 (6 bases). The V gene's germline CDR1 is MDHEN and CDR2 SYDVKM. Trimming shortened V by 7 bases and J by 1 base, and 10 bases separated the two germline ends. There are 14 residues in the CDR3. CDR3 DNA: TGTGCCAGCAACGGGGGAGTGAACACCGGGGAGCTGTTTTTT. Its translation is CASNGGVNTGELFF.

CDR3 amino acids: CAISGTHNPYEQYF. The CDR3 region has the DNA TGTGCCATCAGTGGGACTCACAACCCGTACGAGCAGTACTTC. The chain links TRBV10-3 to TRBJ2-7; D is perhaps TRBD2 (5 bases). Germline CDR1 is ENHRY and CDR2 is SYGVKD. There are 14 residues in the CDR3. Trimming left V 4 bases short and J 4 bases short, with 14 bases between.

This clonotype was picked up a small number of times. V and J are TRBV6-1 and TRBJ2-2, with 9 bases lining up with TRBD1. From germline, CDR1 is MNHNS and CDR2 SASEGT. V was pared by 7 bases and J by 7 bases, with 4 bases of the junction left unmatched. This CDR3 spans 13 amino acids. CDR3 amino acids: CASMGQGVGELFF. The CDR3 DNA reads as TGTGCCAGCATGGGACAGGGTGTCGGGGAGCTGTTTTTT.

Many counts were recorded for this clonotype. The chain recombines TRBV11-2 with TRBJ2-5; D is ambiguous. Trimming cost V 6 bases and J 7 bases, with 12 bases left between them. The CDR3 runs 12 residues. Germline V gives CDR1 SGHAT, CDR2 FQNNGV. The CDR3 sequence is CASSLAPGTQYF. In nucleotides, the CDR3 is TGTGCCAGCAGTTTGGCACCCGGGACCCAGTACTTC.

This clonotype has at least ten counts. V gene TRBV30 combines with J gene TRBJ2-7, with 7 bases aligning to TRBD2. J was trimmed by 4 bases and V by 0 bases; bases with no gene match: 9. Germline values: CDR1 GTSNPN, CDR2 SVGIG (reference sequence). The CDR3 extends over 15 amino acids. The CDR3 bases are TGTGCCTGGAGTGTACTCGGCGGGAGAATTTACGAGCAGTACTTC. Translation gives CAWSVLGGRIYEQYF. The whole variable domain, filled in from reference TRBV30 and TRBJ2-7, reads SQTIHQWPATLVQPVGSPLSLECTVEGTSNPNLYWYRQAAGRGLQLLFYSVGIGQISSEVPQNLSASRPQDRQFILSSKKLLLSDSGFYLCAWSVLGGRIYEQYFGPGTRLTVT.

This clonotype was found a few times. The chain recombines TRBV5-1 with TRBJ1-5; 8 nucleotides align to TRBD1. V dropped 0 bases and J dropped 2; count of bases not matched to a gene: 4. Per the germline V gene, CDR1 is SGHRS and CDR2 is YFSETQ. This CDR3 region has 16 residues. The CDR3 region is CASSLGVTGGNQPQHF. The CDR3, as DNA: TGCGCCAGCAGCTTGGGAGTGACAGGGGGCAATCAGCCCCAGCATTTT.

This clonotype occurred many times. This rearrangement joins TRBV11-2 to TRBJ1-1; 8 nucleotides match TRBD1. The CDR3 runs 15 residues. Germline CDR1 and CDR2: SGHAT and FQNNGV. V lost 1 base to trimming and J lost 4 bases; unmatched junction nucleotides: 5. CDR3 sequence (DNA): TGTGCCAGCAGCTTAGTGACAGGGGTGGGCACTGAAGCTTTCTTT. It translates to CASSLVTGVGTEAFF. The complete variable domain, with remaining parts taken from reference TRBV11-2 and TRBJ1-1, reads EAGVAQSPRYKIIEKRQSVAFWCNPISGHATLYWYQQILGQGPKLLIQFQNNGVVDDSQLPKDRFSAERLKGVDSTLKIQPAKLEDSAVYLCASSLVTGVGTEAFFGQGTRLTVV.

This clonotype was seen at least ten times. The V call is TRBV11-1, the J call TRBJ2-1; tentative D call: TRBD1 (6 bases). CDR1 is SGHAT, CDR2 FQDESV, per germline (reference sequence). CDR3 length equals 15 residues. The V and J ends lost 2 bases and 3 bases respectively, with 11 bases between them. In DNA form, the CDR3 reads TGTGCCAGCAGCTTACTGGGACAACTCTACAATGAGCAGTTCTTC. Amino acid sequence: CASSLLGQLYNEQFF. The full variable domain, its missing parts supplied by reference TRBV11-1 and TRBJ2-1, is EAEVAQSPRYKITEKSQAVAFWCDPISGHATLYWYRQILGQGPELLVQFQDESVVDDSQLPKDRFSAERLKGVDSTLKIQPAELGDSAMYLCASSLLGQLYNEQFFGPGTRLTVL.

At least ten counts were recorded for this clonotype. The V and J genes are TRBV11-2 and TRBJ2-1, with 7 bases aligning to TRBD2. Unmatched junction bases numbered 13, after V lost 5 bases and J lost 0 bases. CDR3 length: 18 residues. Per germline, CDR1 SGHAT and CDR2 FQNNGV. Here the CDR3 reads CASSLKASGLSSYNEQFF. Here the CDR3 DNA reads TGTGCCAGCAGCCTCAAGGCTAGCGGTCTTAGCTCCTACAATGAGCAGTTCTTC.

This clonotype occurred many times. V usage is TRBV11-2 and J usage is TRBJ2-7; 7 bases agree with TRBD2. V shed 5 bases, J shed 5 bases, and the junction held 12 bases outside the gene matches. The CDR3 is made up of 15 amino acids. CDR1 is SGHAT and CDR2 is FQNNGV in the germline V gene. The CDR3 region has the DNA TGTGCCAGCAGCCTCTCAGGGCGGGAGTTGGACGAGCAGTACTTC. Protein: CASSLSGRELDEQYF.

Ten or more counts support this clonotype. This rearrangement joins TRBV3-1 to TRBJ1-1; D may be TRBD1 (5 bases). The CDR3 runs to 13 residues. V was shortened by 0 bases and J by 6 bases, with 8 bases between the two germline ends. Germline V gene lookup returns CDR1 LGHDT and CDR2 YNNKEL (reference sequence). CDR3 region: CASSQDRESEAFF. The CDR3 DNA sequence: TGTGCCAGCAGCCAAGACAGGGAGTCTGAAGCTTTCTTT.

This chain connects TRBV12-3 or TRBV12-4 to TRBJ1-6, with D uncertain. This CDR3 comprises 14 residues. Trimming pared 3 bases from V and 2 bases from J, leaving 5 bases between. Here the CDR3 DNA reads TGTGCCAGCAGTTTCAATACCTATAATTCACCCCTCCACTTT. Its protein is CASSFNTYNSPLHF.

The chain is built from TRBV5-1 and TRBJ2-2; 9 bases map to TRBD1. V gave up 4 bases and J gave up 6 bases; unmatched junction bases: 7. The CDR3 has 15 amino acids. Germline assignment: CDR1 SGHRS and CDR2 YFSETQ. CDR3 amino acids: CASSVRDRESGELFF. Here the CDR3 DNA reads TGCGCCAGCAGCGTCCGGGACAGGGAGTCCGGGGAGCTGTTTTTT. The full variable domain, its missing parts supplied by reference TRBV5-1 and TRBJ2-2, is KAGVTQTPRYLIKTRGQQVTLSCSPISGHRSVSWYQQTPGQGLQFLFEYFSETQRNKGNFPGRFSGRQFSNSRSEMNVSTLELGDSALYLCASSVRDRESGELFFGEGSRLTVL.

This clonotype was observed many times. The chain joins TRBV20-1 to TRBJ2-3; tentative D call: TRBD2 (5 bases). Trimming left V 3 bases short and J 7 bases short, with 8 bases between. Germline V gene sequence: CDR1 DFQATT, CDR2 SNEGSKA (reference sequence). The CDR3 loop spans 11 amino acids. DNA of the CDR3: TGCAGTGCTAGCTCGGGGTATACGCAGTATTTT. It is translated as CSASSGYTQYF.

This clonotype was counted at least ten times. The V call is TRBV9, the J call TRBJ1-1; perhaps TRBD1 as D (6 bases). The CDR3 loop spans 14 amino acids. Trimming stripped 4 bases from V and 0 bases from J, with 10 bases between. Germline CDR1 SGDLS, CDR2 YYNGEE. In DNA, the CDR3 is TGTGCCAGCAGCTCCAGGGGCATGAACACTGAAGCTTTCTTT. It encodes CASSSRGMNTEAFF.

This clonotype came up many times. The rearrangement links TRBV11-2 to TRBJ2-7; 7 nucleotides line up with TRBD2. The ends lost 5 bases at V and 0 bases at J; junction bases unmatched: 7. Per germline, CDR1 SGHAT and CDR2 FQNNGV. CDR3 length: 15 amino acids. The CDR3 bases are TGTGCCAGCAGCCTGAGGCGGGACTACTCCTACGAGCAGTACTTC. It specifies CASSLRRDYSYEQYF.

This clonotype was counted only a few times. The V call is TRBV6-1, the J call TRBJ2-1; the D call may be TRBD1 or TRBD2 (6 bases each). Trimming left V 0 bases short and J 3 bases short, with 15 bases between. The CDR3 is 17 residues long. Germline loops: CDR1 MNHNS, CDR2 SASEGT. The CDR3 DNA reads as TGTGCCAGCAGTGAAGCGGGACTCATAGGGGGCTACAATGAGCAGTTCTTC. Its translation is CASSEAGLIGGYNEQFF.

The V and J genes are TRBV6-1 and TRBJ1-2; no reliable D call. CDR3 size: 13 residues. Trimming took off 4 bases at V and 2 bases at J, with 8 bases between the two ends. CDR1 and CDR2 (germline): MNHNS, SASEGT. The CDR3 reads CASSGAENYGYTF. The CDR3 DNA sequence: TGTGCCAGCAGTGGGGCGGAGAACTATGGCTACACCTTC.

The V call is TRBV12-3 or TRBV12-4, the J call TRBJ1-5; a weak D match, TRBD1 (6 bases). V lost 5 bases and J 2 bases, leaving 16 bases between the germline ends. There are 16 residues in the CDR3. CDR3 region: CASSLLWGGGNQPQHF. DNA of the CDR3: TGTGCCAGCAGTCTCCTTTGGGGGGGCGGCAATCAGCCCCAGCATTTT.

This clonotype was counted a few times. V usage is TRBV3-1 and J usage is TRBJ2-1; D is ambiguous. The CDR3 runs to 16 residues. V was pared by 3 bases and J by 6 bases, with 18 bases between. Germline CDR1 is LGHDT and CDR2 is YNNKEL (reference sequence). CDR3 nucleotides: TGTGCCAGCAGCCATGGGCCAGAGCATTTCCCCAATGAGCAGTTCTTC. Its protein is CASSHGPEHFPNEQFF.

The chain is built from TRBV6-7 and TRBJ2-1; D might be TRBD2 (6 bases). TRBV6-7 carries the ORF label, with uncertain function. The CDR3 consists of 12 residues. DNA of the CDR3: TGTGCGGAATCGGGAGCTTACAATGAGCAGTTCTTC. It encodes CAESGAYNEQFF.